What follows describes a single T cell receptor (beta chain). What it binds is unknown. This CDR3 region has 14 residues. The junction had 3 bases not matched to a gene; V was cut back by 3 bases and J by 3 bases. Germline-derived CDR1 and CDR2 are SGHNT and YYREEE (reference sequence). Some clones are missing from TCRdb's copy, which holds only in-frame ones; the method was immunoSEQ multiplex PCR. Of roughly 100,000 clones listed, over 90% are singletons. The data were taken from a study of T cell responses to AZD1222 COVID-19 vaccine. Study-wide results and caveats: Spike-wide vaccine-associated CD4 TCRs dominated at 160-218 and 743-854. Donor demographics were predominantly white British with a female majority; clonal diversity may be underestimated. Spike-specific TCR repertoires showed rising breadth and depth after two AZD1222 doses. Nearly half of spike-specific TCRs reportedly target variant regions that are unmutated in the B.1.351 and B.1.1.7 variants.

The receptor was derived from an adult in good health. This sample comprised peripheral blood, obtained on day 0 of AZD1222 vaccination. The V and J genes are TRBV5-4 and TRBJ2-1; TRBD2 agrees at 7 bases. CDR3 amino acids: CASSWGGVYNEQFF. The CDR3 DNA reads as TGTGCCAGCAGCTGGGGAGGGGTCTACAATGAGCAGTTCTTC.